This record looks at one T cell receptor beta chain sequence and its context. This sample stems from a study of CXCR3-negative and CXCR3-positive naive CD8 T cells. The CDR3 totals 15 residues. Germline V gene data show CDR1 as SQVTM and CDR2 as ANQGSEA. In preparing the TRB cDNA libraries, 5' RACE with UMI labels was used. Reprocessing the 5' RACE reads, TCRdb reports a single entry for every CDR3 protein and omits DNA. This sample contains around 7,400 distinct CDR3 sequences. Sequenced: naive CXCR3- CD8+ T cells from blood. Described subset: CD45RO-CCR7+CD27+CD95- naive CD8+ T cells lacking CXCR3 (TNR3-). This chain joins TRBV29-1 and TRBJ2-1. This receptor was obtained from a human donor in good health. Some clones in this sample may be carry-over from other donors' samples. The chain's CDR3 is CSVDQEWVDYNEQFF.